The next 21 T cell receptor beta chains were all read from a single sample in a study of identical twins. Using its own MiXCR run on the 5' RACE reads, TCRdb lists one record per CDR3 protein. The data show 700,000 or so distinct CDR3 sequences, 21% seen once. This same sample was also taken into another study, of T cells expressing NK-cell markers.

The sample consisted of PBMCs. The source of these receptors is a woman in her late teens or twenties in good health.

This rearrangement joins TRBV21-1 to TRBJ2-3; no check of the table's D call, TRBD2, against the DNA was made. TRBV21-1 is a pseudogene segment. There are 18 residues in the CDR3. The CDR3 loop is CASSSPGLAGEAQDTQYF. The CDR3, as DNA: TGTGCCAGCAGCTCTCCGGGACTAGCGGGAGAGGCCCAGGATACGCAGTATTTT.

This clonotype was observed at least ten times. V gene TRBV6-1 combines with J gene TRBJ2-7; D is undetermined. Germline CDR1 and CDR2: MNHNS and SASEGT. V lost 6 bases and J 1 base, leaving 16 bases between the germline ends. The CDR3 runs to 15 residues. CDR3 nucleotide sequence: TGTGCCAGCAGGGGCACCTTCGGTGGTTCCTACGAGCAGTACTTC. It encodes CASRGTFGGSYEQYF.

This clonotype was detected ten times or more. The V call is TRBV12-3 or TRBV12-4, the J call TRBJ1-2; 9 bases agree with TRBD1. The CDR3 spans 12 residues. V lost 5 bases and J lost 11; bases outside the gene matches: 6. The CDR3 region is CASSTGQGGYTF. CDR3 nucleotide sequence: TGTGCCAGCAGTACGGGACAGGGTGGATACACCTTC.

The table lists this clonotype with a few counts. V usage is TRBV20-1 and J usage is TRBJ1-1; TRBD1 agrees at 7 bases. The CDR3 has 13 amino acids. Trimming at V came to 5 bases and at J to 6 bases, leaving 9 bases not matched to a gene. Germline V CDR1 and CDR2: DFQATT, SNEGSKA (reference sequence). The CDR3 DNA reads TGCAGTGCTGGGAATGGACAGGTACCTGAAGCTTTCTTT. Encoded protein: CSAGNGQVPEAFF.

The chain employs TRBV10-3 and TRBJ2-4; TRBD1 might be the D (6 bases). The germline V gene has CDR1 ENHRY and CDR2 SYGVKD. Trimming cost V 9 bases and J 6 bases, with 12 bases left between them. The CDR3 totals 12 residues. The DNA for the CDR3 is TGTGCCATAGCGGACAGCCGAAACATTCAGTACTTC. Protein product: CAIADSRNIQYF.

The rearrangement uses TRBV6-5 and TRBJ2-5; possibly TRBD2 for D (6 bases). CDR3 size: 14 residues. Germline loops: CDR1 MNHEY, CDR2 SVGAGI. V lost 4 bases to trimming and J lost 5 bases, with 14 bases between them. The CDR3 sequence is CASSSGSRGETQYF. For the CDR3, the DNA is TGTGCCAGCAGTTCCGGATCCCGGGGGGAGACCCAGTACTTC.

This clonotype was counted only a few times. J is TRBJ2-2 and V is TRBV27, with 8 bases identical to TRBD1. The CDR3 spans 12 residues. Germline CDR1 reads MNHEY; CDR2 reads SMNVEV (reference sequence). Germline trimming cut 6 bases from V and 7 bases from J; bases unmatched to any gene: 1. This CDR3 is CASRDRVGELFF. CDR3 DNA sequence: TGTGCCAGCAGGGACAGGGTCGGGGAGCTGTTTTTT.

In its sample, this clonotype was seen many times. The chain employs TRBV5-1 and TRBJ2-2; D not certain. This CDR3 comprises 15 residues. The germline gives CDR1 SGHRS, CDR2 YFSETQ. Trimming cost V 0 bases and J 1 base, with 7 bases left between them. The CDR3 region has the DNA TGCGCCAGCAGCTTGGGATACTTGAACACCGGGGAGCTGTTTTTT. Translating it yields CASSLGYLNTGELFF.

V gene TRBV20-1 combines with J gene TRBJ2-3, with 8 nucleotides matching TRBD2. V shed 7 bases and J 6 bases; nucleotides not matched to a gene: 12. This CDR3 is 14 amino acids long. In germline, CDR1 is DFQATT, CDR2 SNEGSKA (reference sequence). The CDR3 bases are TGCAGTGGCTCCCCCGGGGGGGCCGGCGATACGCAGTATTTT. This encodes CSGSPGGAGDTQYF.

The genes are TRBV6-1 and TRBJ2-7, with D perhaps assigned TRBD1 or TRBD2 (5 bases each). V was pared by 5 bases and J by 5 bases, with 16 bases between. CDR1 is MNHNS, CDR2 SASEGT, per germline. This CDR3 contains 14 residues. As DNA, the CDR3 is TGTGCCAGCAGTCGGGACCCCTCCGTAAACGAGCAGTACTTC. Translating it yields CASSRDPSVNEQYF.

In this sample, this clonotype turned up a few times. CDR3 DNA: TGTGCCACCAGTGATTTTTGGCAGGGGCCTTACACCGGGGAGCTGTTTTTT. Amino acid sequence: CATSDFWQGPYTGELFF. V gene TRBV24-1 combines with J gene TRBJ2-2, with D possibly TRBD1 on 6 matching bases. From germline, CDR1 is KGHDR and CDR2 SFDVKD. V lost 1 base to trimming and J lost 3 bases, with 14 bases between them. The CDR3 sequence is 17 residues long.

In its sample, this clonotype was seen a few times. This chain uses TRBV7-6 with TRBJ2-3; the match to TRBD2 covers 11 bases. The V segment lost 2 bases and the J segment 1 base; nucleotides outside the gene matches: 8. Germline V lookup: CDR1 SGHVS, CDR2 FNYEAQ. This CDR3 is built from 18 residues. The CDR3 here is CASSLMTSGNLGTDTQYF. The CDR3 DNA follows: TGTGCCAGCAGCTTAATGACTAGCGGGAATTTGGGCACAGATACGCAGTATTTT.

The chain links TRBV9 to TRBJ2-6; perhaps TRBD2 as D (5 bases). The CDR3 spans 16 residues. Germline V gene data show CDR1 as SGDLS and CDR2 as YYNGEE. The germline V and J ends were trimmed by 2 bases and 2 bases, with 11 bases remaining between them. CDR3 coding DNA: TGTGCCAGCAGCGTGGGTCCGGGGACTGGGGCCAACGTCCTGACTTTC. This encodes CASSVGPGTGANVLTF.

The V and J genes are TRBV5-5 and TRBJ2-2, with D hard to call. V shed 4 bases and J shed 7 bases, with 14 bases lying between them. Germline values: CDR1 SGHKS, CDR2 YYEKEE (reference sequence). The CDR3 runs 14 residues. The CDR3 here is CASSLGVRDGELFF. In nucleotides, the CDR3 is TGTGCCAGCAGCCTGGGCGTGCGAGACGGGGAGCTGTTTTTT.

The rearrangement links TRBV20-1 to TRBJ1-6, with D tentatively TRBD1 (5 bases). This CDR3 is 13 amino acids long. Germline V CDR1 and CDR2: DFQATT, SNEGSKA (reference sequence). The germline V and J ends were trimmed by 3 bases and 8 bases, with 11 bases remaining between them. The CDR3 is CSASQGLDSPLHF. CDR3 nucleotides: TGCAGTGCTAGTCAGGGCTTAGATTCACCCCTCCACTTT.

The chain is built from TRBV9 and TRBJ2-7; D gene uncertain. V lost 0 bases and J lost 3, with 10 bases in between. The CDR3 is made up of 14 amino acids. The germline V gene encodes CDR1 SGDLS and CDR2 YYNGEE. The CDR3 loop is CASSVAASNYEQYF. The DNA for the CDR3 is TGTGCCAGCAGCGTAGCAGCTTCTAACTACGAGCAGTACTTC.

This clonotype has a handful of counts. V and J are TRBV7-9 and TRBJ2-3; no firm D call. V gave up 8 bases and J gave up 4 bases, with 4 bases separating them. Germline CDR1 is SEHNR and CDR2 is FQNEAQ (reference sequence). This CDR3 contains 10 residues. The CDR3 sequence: CASGSDTQYF. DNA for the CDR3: TGTGCCAGCGGGTCAGATACGCAGTATTTT.

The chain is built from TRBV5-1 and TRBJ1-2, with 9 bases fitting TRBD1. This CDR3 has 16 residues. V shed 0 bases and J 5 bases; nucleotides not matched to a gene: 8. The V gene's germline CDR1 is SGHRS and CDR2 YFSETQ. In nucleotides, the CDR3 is TGCGCCAGCAGCTTGGACCCAGGGACAGGGACGTATGGCTACACCTTC. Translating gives CASSLDPGTGTYGYTF.

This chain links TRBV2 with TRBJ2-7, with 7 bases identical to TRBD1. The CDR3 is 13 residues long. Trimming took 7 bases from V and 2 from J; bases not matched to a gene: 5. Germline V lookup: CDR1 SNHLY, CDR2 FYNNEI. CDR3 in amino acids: CASKTGSAYEQYF. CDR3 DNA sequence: TGTGCCAGCAAGACAGGGTCAGCCTACGAGCAGTACTTC.

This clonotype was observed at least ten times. Here the CDR3 DNA reads TGTGCCAGCAGGGGAGGGCAGGGTATGCCGGATGAGCAGTTCTTC. As protein: CASRGGQGMPDEQFF. The chain carries TRBV7-9 and TRBJ2-1; 7 positions match TRBD2. The germline V gene has CDR1 SEHNR and CDR2 FQNEAQ (reference sequence). CDR3 length: 15 residues. V was pared by 6 bases and J by 8 bases, with 13 bases of the junction left unmatched.

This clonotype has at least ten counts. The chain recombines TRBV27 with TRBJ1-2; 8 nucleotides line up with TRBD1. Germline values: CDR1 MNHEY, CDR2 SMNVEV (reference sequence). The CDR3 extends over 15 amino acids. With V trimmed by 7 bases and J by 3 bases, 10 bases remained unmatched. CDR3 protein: CASKKGQGAYYGYTF. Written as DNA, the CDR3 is TGTGCCAGCAAAAAGGGCCAGGGGGCTTACTATGGCTACACCTTC.